This T cell receptor beta chain derives from a study of cytomegalovirus exposure and HLA in healthy donors. Primers included in the PCR were 60 Vbeta and 13 Jbeta primers. TCRdb keeps only in-frame clones here, not all; method: immunoSEQ multiplex PCR. The data show about 140,000 clones, more than 70% seen once. CDR3 size: 13 residues. With V trimmed by 8 bases and J by 2 bases, 3 bases remained unmatched. Germline assignment: CDR1 SGHDN and CDR2 FVKESK. This sequence was found in a male donor in good health and CMV-seropositive. The genes are TRBV14 and TRBJ2-3; 8 bases map to TRBD2. Material: PBMCs. CDR3: CASGLANTDTQYF. CDR3 DNA: TGTGCCAGCGGACTAGCTAACACAGATACGCAGTATTTT.